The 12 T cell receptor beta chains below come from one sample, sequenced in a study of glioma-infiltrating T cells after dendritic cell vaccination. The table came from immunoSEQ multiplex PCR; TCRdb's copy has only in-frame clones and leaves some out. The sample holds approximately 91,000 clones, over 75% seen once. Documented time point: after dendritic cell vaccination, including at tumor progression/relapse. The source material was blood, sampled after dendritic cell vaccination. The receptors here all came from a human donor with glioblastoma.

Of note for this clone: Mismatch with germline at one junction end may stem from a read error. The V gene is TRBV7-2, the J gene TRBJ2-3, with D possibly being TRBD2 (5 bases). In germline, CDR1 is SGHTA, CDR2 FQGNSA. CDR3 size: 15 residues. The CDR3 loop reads CASSLRGRVTDAQYF. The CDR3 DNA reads TGTGCCAGCAGCTTACGGGGTAGGGTCACAGATGCGCAGTATTTT.

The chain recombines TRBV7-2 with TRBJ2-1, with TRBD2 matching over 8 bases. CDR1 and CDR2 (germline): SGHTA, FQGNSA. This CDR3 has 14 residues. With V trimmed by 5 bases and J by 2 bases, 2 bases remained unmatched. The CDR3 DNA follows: TGTGCCAGCAGCCCGCGGGGGGCCTACAATGAGCAGTTCTTC. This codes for CASSPRGAYNEQFF.

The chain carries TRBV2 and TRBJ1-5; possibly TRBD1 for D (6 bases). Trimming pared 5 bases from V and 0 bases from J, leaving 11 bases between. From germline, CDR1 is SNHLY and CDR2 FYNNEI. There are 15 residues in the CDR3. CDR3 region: CASSPDRNSNQPQHF. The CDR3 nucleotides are TGTGCCAGCAGTCCGGACAGAAATAGCAATCAGCCCCAGCATTTT.

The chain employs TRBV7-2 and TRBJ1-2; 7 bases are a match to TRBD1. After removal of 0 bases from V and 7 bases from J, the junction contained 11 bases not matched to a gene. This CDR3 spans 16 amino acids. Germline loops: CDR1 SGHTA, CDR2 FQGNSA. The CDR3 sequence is CASSLADGPQGVGYTF. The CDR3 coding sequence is TGTGCCAGCAGCTTAGCGGACGGACCGCAGGGGGTTGGCTACACCTTC.

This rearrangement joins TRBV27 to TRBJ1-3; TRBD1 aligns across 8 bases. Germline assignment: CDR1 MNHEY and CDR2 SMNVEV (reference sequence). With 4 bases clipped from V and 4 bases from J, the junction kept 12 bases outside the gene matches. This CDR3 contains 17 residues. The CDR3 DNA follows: TGTGCCAGCAGTTCCACTCGCCAGGGGGCGTCCGGAAACACCATATATTTT. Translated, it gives CASSSTRQGASGNTIYF.

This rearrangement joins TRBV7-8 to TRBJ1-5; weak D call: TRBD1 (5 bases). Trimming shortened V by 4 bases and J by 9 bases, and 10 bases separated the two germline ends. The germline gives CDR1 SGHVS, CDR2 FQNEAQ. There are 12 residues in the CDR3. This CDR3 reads CASSWDSGPQHF. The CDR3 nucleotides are TGTGCCAGCAGCTGGGACTCGGGGCCCCAGCATTTT. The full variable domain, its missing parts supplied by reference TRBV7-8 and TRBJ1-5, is GAGVSQSPRYKVAKRGQDVALRCDPISGHVSLFWYQQALGQGPEFLTYFQNEAQLDKSGLPSDRFFAERPEGSVSTLKIQRTQQEDSAVYLCASSWDSGPQHFGDGTRLSIL.

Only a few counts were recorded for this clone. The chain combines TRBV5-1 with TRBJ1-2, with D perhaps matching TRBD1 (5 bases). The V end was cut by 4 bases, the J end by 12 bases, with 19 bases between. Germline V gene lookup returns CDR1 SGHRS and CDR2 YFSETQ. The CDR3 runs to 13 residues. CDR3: CASSPDNTSGNTF. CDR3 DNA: TGCGCCAGCAGCCCCGACAACACGTCAGGGAACACCTTC.

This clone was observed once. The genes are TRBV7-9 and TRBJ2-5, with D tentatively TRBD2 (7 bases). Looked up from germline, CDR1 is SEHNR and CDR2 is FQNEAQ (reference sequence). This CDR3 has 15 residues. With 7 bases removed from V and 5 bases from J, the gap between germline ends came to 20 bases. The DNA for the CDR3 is TGTGCCAGCACCACCCGGACGGGGGGCGCGGAGACCCAGTACTTC. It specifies CASTTRTGGAETQYF.

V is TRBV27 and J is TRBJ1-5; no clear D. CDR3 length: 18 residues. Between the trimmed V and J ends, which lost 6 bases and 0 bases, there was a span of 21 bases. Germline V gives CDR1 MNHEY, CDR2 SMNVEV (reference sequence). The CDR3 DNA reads TGTGCCAGCAGCCCGTTGCGGGATAACCTTGATAGCAATCAGCCCCAGCATTTT. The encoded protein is CASSPLRDNLDSNQPQHF.

The CDR3 region is CASSPGGTGARNEQFF. The CDR3 bases are TGTGCCAGCAGCCCGGGAGGGACAGGGGCCAGAAATGAGCAGTTCTTC. The V call is TRBV7-2, the J call TRBJ2-1, with 10 bases matching TRBD1. The CDR3 covers 16 residues. V was clipped by 5 bases and J by 7 bases; unmatched bases: 11. The germline CDR1 and CDR2 sequences are SGHTA and FQGNSA.

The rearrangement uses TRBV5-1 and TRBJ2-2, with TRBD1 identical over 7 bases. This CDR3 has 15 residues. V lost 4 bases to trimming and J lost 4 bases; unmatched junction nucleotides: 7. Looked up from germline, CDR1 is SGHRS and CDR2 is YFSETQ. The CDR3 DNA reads TGCGCCAGCAGCCTCCGGGACAGCCTCACCGGGGAGCTGTTTTTT. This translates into CASSLRDSLTGELFF.

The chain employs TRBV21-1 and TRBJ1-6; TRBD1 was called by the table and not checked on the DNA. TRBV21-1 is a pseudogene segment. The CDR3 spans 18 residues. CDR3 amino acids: CASSKGDRSSSYNSPLHF. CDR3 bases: TGTGCCAGCAGCAAGGGGGACAGGTCGAGCTCCTATAATTCACCCCTCCACTTT.